These 13 T cell receptor beta chains originate from one sample sequenced in a study of glioma-infiltrating T cells. Using RNA template, CDR3s of TCR alpha and beta were amplified with iRepertoire arm-PCR. Each CDR3 protein gets one entry after TCRdb re-called the multiplex PCR reads with MiXCR. The sample lists about 180,000 distinct CDR3 sequences, around 40% occurring once. Sequencing was done on a sample of glioma tissue, nonneoplastic brain tissue, or PBMCs (not recorded which). Receptor source: a human donor with low-grade glioma or glioblastoma, undergoing nonglioma brain surgery, or in good health (not recorded which).

Remarks on this clonotype: A read error may be the cause here, since a much bigger clone is one base away. This chain joins TRBV7-2 and TRBJ2-1; D call uncertain. Germline CDR1 is SGHTA and CDR2 is FQGNSA. Between the trimmed V and J ends, which lost 6 bases and 0 bases, there was a span of 12 bases. The CDR3 runs to 15 residues. The CDR3 DNA follows: TGTGCCAGCAGAAAGAGACCGAGCTCCTACAATGAGCAGTTCTTC. It codes for CASRKRPSSYNEQFF.

With regard to this clonotype: An end of the junction does not agree with germline; a read error may underlie this. The chain couples TRBV7-2 to TRBJ1-3, with 7 positions matching TRBD1. CDR1 and CDR2 from the germline V gene are SGHTA and FQGNSA. The CDR3 consists of 15 residues. The CDR3 loop reads CASSFGTDSRNTIYF. CDR3 nucleotides: TGTGCCAGCAGCTTCGGGACAGACTCTCGAAACACCATATATTTT.

The chain has TRBV5-1 and TRBJ2-3; 7 nucleotides line up with TRBD2. With V trimmed by 4 bases and J by 1 base, 9 bases remained unmatched. Germline lookup yields CDR1 SGHRS and CDR2 YFSETQ. This CDR3 has 16 residues. The CDR3 sequence is CASSRLAVTGTDTQYF. DNA for the CDR3: TGCGCCAGCAGCCGCCTAGCGGTAACCGGCACAGATACGCAGTATTTT.

As to this clonotype: A much larger clone differs by one base, so this may be a read error. The rearrangement links TRBV6-1 to TRBJ1-5; D may be TRBD1 (5 bases). CDR3 length equals 17 residues. Germline V gene data show CDR1 as MNHNS and CDR2 as SASEGT. CDR3 nucleotides: TGTGCCAGCAGTGAAGCCCGGGGGGGGGGGAACAATAAGCCCCAGCATTTT. Translated: CASSEARGGGNNKPQHF.

This chain connects TRBV7-2 to TRBJ1-2; 9 nucleotides match TRBD1. This CDR3 comprises 15 residues. Germline CDR1 is SGHTA and CDR2 is FQGNSA. The trim removed 1 base at V and 10 bases at J, leaving 10 bases unmatched. The CDR3 is CASSLGTGGVYFYTF. CDR3 bases: TGTGCCAGCAGCTTAGGCACAGGGGGCGTCTATTTCTACACCTTC.

A word on this clonotype: One junction end disagrees with the germline gene, perhaps due to a read error. The chain couples TRBV20-1 to TRBJ2-3; D perhaps matches TRBD2 (5 bases). From germline, CDR1 is DFQATT and CDR2 SNEGSKA (reference sequence). This CDR3 contains 15 residues. The CDR3 loop is CSARDLTRSTDRQYF. The DNA of the CDR3 is TGCAGTGCTAGAGACCTTACTAGGAGCACAGATAGGCAGTATTTT.

This clonotype came up a few times. The chain employs TRBV20-1 and TRBJ2-5, with 7 bases fitting TRBD1. The CDR3 loop spans 17 amino acids. The germline CDR1 and CDR2 sequences are DFQATT and SNEGSKA (reference sequence). J lost 4 bases, V lost 3 bases, and 17 bases had no gene match. The CDR3, as DNA: TGCAGTGCTAGGAAAATAAGCGGACAGGCATTTTCAGAGACCCAGTACTTC. It codes for CSARKISGQAFSETQYF.

This clonotype has only a few counts. A much larger clone lies a single base off, so this may be a read error. This chain uses TRBV28 with TRBJ2-5; D ambiguous. Germline loops: CDR1 MDHEN, CDR2 SYDVKM. The CDR3 is 12 residues long. CDR3 in amino acids: CASSRSQETKYF. As DNA, the CDR3 is TGTGCCAGCAGTCGAAGTCAAGAGACCAAGTACTTC.

This clonotype was seen once. A much larger clonotype is one base distant, so this may be a read error. The chain couples TRBV20-1 to TRBJ1-5; TRBD1 matches at 7 bases. The CDR3 has 15 residues. CDR1 DFQATT and CDR2 SNEGSKA come from the germline V gene (reference sequence). The CDR3 protein is CSARRSDRGGQPKHF. The CDR3 DNA sequence: TGCAGTGCTAGGCGTTCAGATAGGGGGGGACAGCCCAAGCATTTT.

Comment on this clonotype: One end of the junction does not line up with germline, which may come from a read error. This chain links TRBV12-3 or TRBV12-4 with TRBJ1-1, with 7 positions matching TRBD1. The CDR3 sequence is 15 residues long. The CDR3 DNA follows: TGTGCCAGCAGGTCCGTCGAGGACAGGAACACTCAAGCTTTCTTT. This gives the protein CASRSVEDRNTQAFF.

This clonotype has only one observation. A read error is possible here, since a much larger clone lies one base away. The chain recombines TRBV2 with TRBJ1-3, with 8 bases identical to TRBD1. The CDR3 extends over 13 amino acids. The germline gives CDR1 SNHLY, CDR2 FYNNEI. Germline trimming cut 5 bases from V and 12 bases from J; bases unmatched to any gene: 9. The CDR3 region has the DNA TGTGCCAGCAGTTGGACAGGGTGGGACATCATATATTTT. Translating it yields CASSWTGWDIIYF.

In the case of this clonotype: A much larger clone differs by one base, so this may be a read error. V gene TRBV6-1 combines with J gene TRBJ2-7; 7 bases agree with TRBD2. The CDR3 is made up of 15 amino acids. The germline CDR1 and CDR2 sequences are MNHNS and SASEGT. The CDR3 region has the DNA TGTGCCAGCAATGAAGTATCCGCGGGAGAATACGAGCAGTACTTC. It yields the protein CASNEVSAGEYEQYF.

This clonotype was counted at least ten times. The chain recombines TRBV20-1 with TRBJ2-1; 11 bases match TRBD1. The V gene's germline CDR1 is DFQATT and CDR2 SNEGSKA (reference sequence). The CDR3 has 15 amino acids. J was trimmed by 0 bases and V by 5 bases; bases with no gene match: 3. CDR3 sequence: CSAPGTGGSYNEQFF. The CDR3 nucleotides read TGCAGTGCTCCCGGGACAGGGGGCTCCTACAATGAGCAGTTCTTC.